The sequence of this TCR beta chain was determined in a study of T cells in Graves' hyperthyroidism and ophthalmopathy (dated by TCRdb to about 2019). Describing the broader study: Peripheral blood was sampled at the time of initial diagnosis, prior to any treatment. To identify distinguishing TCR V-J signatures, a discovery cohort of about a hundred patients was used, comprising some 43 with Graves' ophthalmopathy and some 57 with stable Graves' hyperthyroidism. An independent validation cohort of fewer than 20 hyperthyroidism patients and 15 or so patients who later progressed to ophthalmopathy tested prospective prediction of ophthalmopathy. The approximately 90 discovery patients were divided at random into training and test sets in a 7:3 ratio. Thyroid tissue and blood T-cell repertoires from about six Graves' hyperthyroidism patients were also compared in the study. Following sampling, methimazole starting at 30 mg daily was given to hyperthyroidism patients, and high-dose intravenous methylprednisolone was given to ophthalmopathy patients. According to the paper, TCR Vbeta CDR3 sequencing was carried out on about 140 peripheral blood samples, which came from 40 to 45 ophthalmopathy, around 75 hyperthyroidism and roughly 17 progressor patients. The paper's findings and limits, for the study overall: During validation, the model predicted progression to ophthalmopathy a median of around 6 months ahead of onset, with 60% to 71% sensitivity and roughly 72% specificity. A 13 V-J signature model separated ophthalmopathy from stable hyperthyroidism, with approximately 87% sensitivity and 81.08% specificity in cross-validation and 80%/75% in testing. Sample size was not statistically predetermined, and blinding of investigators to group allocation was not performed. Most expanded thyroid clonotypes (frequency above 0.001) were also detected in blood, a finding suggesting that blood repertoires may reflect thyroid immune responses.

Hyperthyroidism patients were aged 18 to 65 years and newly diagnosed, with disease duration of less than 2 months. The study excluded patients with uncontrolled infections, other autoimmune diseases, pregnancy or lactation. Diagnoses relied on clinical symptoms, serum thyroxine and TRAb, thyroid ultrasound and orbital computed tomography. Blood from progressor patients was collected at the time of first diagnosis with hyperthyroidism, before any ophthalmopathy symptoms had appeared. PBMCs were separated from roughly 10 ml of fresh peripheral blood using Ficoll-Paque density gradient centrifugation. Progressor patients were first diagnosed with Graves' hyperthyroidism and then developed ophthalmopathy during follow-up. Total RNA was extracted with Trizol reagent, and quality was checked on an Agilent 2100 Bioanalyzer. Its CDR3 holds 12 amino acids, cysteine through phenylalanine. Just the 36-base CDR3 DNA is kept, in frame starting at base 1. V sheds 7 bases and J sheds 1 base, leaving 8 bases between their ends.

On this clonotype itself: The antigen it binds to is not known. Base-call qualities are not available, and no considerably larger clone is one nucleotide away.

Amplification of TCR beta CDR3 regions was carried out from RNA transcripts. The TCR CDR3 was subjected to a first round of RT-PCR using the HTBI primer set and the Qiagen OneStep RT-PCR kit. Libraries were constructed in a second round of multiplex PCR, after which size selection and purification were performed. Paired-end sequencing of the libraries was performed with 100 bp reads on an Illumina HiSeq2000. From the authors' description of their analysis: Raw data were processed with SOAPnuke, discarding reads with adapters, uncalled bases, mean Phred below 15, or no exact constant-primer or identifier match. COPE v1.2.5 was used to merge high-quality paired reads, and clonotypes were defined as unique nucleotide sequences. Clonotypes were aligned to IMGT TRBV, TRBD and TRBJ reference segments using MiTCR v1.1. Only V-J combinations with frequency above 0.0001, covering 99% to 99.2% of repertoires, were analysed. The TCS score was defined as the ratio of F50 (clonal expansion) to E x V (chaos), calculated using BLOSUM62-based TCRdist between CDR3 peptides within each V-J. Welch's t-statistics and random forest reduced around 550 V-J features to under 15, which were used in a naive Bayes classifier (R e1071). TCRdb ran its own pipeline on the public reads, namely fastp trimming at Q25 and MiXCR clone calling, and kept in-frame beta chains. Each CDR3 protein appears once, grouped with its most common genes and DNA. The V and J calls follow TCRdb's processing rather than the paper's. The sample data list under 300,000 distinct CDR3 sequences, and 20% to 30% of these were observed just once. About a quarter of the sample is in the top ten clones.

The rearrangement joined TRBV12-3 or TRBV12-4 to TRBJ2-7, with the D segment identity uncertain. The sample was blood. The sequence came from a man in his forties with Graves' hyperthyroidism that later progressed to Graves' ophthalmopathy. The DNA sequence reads TGTGCCAGCATGTCCGGGTCCTACGAGCAGTACTTC. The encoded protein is CASMSGSYEQYF.